A selection of T cell receptor beta chains follows, all from one sample in a study of radiation and T cells in renal cell carcinoma. The data were produced by immunoSEQ multiplex PCR, yet TCRdb's version contains in-frame clones alone and is incomplete. The data hold more than 100,000 clones, with around nine tenths observed a single time. This specimen consisted of blood, obtained from a patient whose treatment included radiotherapy and nephrectomy. These receptors came from a woman aged 65 to 85 with renal cell carcinoma. Both conserved end residues are part of each CDR3. A D gene is named only where the DNA matches it firmly.

J: TRBJ2-7; length: 16; V: TRBV9; D: NA; CDR3: CASSVGLQGSSYEQYF; DNA: TGTGCCAGCAGCGTAGGCCTGCAGGGGAGCTCCTACGAGCAGTACTTC
J: TRBJ1-1; length: 15; V: TRBV7-2; D: NA; CDR3: CASSSVTGMNTEAFF; DNA: TGTGCCAGCAGCTCTGTGACGGGGATGAACACTGAAGCTTTCTTT
J: TRBJ2-4; length: 13; V: TRBV5-4; D: TRBD1; CDR3: CASSPGQGNIQYF; DNA: TGTGCCAGCAGCCCGGGACAGGGAAACATTCAGTACTTC
J: TRBJ1-1; length: 15; V: TRBV28; D: TRBD1; CDR3: CATRGQGLMNTEAFF; DNA: TGTGCCACCAGGGGACAGGGACTAATGAACACTGAAGCTTTCTTT
J: TRBJ1-3; length: 15; V: TRBV7-6; D: NA; CDR3: CASSSHLGPGNTIYF; DNA: TGTGCCAGCAGCTCCCACTTAGGACCTGGAAACACCATATATTTT
J: TRBJ2-3; length: 16; V: TRBV4-3; D: TRBD2; CDR3: CASSAATSGGGDTQYF; DNA: TGCGCCAGCAGCGCCGCGACTAGCGGGGGGGGCGATACGCAGTATTTT
J: TRBJ2-5; length: 16; V: TRBV5-6; D: NA; CDR3: CASSISWTATSQTQYF; DNA: TGTGCCAGCAGCATCTCCTGGACGGCTACGAGCCAGACCCAGTACTTC
J: TRBJ1-6; length: 16; V: TRBV5-6; D: TRBD1; CDR3: CASSSLTGTINSPLHF; DNA: TGTGCCAGCAGCAGTTTGACAGGGACTATTAATTCACCCCTCCACTTT
J: TRBJ1-4; length: 13; V: TRBV25-1; D: NA; CDR3: CASSQDSYEKLFF; DNA: TGTGCCAGCAGCCAGGACAGTTATGAAAAACTGTTTTTT
J: TRBJ2-6; length: 15; V: TRBV2; D: NA; CDR3: CASNRLVSGANVLTF; DNA: TGTGCCAGCAACCGACTAGTATCTGGGGCCAACGTCCTGACTTTC
J: TRBJ2-5; length: 15; V: TRBV6-5; D: NA; CDR3: CASRPPGRRGETQYF; DNA: TGTGCCAGCAGGCCCCCGGGACGCCGCGGGGAGACCCAGTACTTC
J: TRBJ2-1; length: 20; V: TRBV30; D: TRBD2; CDR3: CAWSVVSTRGFGGAHNEQFF; DNA: TGTGCCTGGAGTGTAGTGTCCACCCGTGGTTTCGGGGGGGCTCACAATGAGCAGTTCTTC
J: TRBJ1-1; length: 15; V: TRBV11-3; D: NA; CDR3: CASSPSLRANTEAFF; DNA: TGTGCCAGCAGCCCCTCGCTCAGGGCGAACACTGAAGCTTTCTTT
J: TRBJ2-7; length: 15; V: TRBV6-6; D: TRBD1; CDR3: CASSHRDRGSYEQYF; DNA: TGTGCCAGCAGTCACCGGGACAGGGGGTCCTACGAGCAGTACTTC
J: TRBJ2-5; length: 15; V: TRBV9; D: TRBD2; CDR3: CASSVVAGGRETQYF; DNA: TGTGCCAGCAGCGTAGTGGCGGGGGGGCGAGAGACCCAGTACTTC
J: TRBJ2-7; length: 15; V: TRBV5-1; D: NA; CDR3: CASSPDSRTTYEQYF; DNA: TGCGCCAGCAGCCCCGACAGCCGAACTACCTACGAGCAGTACTTC
J: TRBJ1-1; length: 13; V: TRBV6-5; D: NA; CDR3: CASSYPGAVEAFF; DNA: TGTGCCAGCAGTTATCCTGGGGCCGTTGAAGCTTTCTTT
J: TRBJ1-3; length: 16; V: TRBV5-6; D: NA; CDR3: CASRQRGGLSGNTIYF; DNA: TGTGCCAGCAGGCAGCGTGGGGGCCTCTCTGGAAACACCATATATTTT
J: TRBJ1-1; length: 13; V: TRBV7-9; D: NA; CDR3: CASSLGGQAEAFF; DNA: TGTGCCAGCAGCTTAGGGGGGCAGGCTGAAGCTTTCTTT
J: TRBJ2-2; length: 13; V: TRBV28; D: NA; CDR3: CASSVQPTGELFF; DNA: TGTGCCAGCTCAGTTCAGCCCACCGGGGAGCTGTTTTTT
J: TRBJ1-6; length: 19; V: TRBV29-1; D: NA; CDR3: CSVPFVGTTEPYYNSPLHF; DNA: TGCAGCGTTCCATTTGTTGGGACGACCGAACCATACTATAATTCACCCCTCCACTTT
J: TRBJ2-7; length: 15; V: TRBV6-5; D: NA; CDR3: CASSYSSAFSYEQYF; DNA: TGTGCCAGCAGTTACTCGTCAGCCTTCTCCTACGAGCAGTACTTC